This T cell receptor (beta chain) is from a study of T-cell memory formation after mild COVID-19. The overall study: Clusters of TCRs were largely donor specific.

MiXCR was run by TCRdb on the 5' RACE reads, yielding one entry per CDR3 protein. Of about 180,000 distinct CDR3 sequences in the sample, roughly 18% were seen once. The V gene end was trimmed by 9 bases and the J gene end by 4 bases; junction bases not matched to a gene: 4. CDR1 is ENHRY, CDR2 SYGVKD, per germline. CDR3 length: 14 residues. The table lists this clonotype with a few counts. The receptor was isolated from a man aged 18 to 30 who had mild COVID-19 (a few samples of this study predate the infection). Cell type and time point are not known. Sequencing input: PBMCs or a T cell subset sorted from them (not recorded which). This chain joins TRBV10-3 and TRBJ2-2; TRBD2 aligns across 11 bases. As DNA, the CDR3 is TGTGCCATTGCTAGCGGGGGGCGCACCGGGGAGCTGTTTTTT. Its translation is CAIASGGRTGELFF.